This is a list of T cell receptor beta chains from one sample in a study of beta chain features in type 1 diabetes. Assay: immunoSEQ multiplex PCR; the TCRdb copy retains only in-frame clones and omits some. The table records around 150,000 clones, 6.5% to 10% of them present only once. The sample comprised central memory CD4+ T cells from blood. The receptors were sampled from a woman between 18 and 30 years old with type 1 diabetes. The conserved cysteine and the conserved F or W are not part of the CDR3 here. Fields, in order: D gene, V gene, CDR3 protein. The D gene is left open where the match is weak.

>TRBD1|TRBV6-5
ASRGGQGSQPQH
>-|TRBV9
ASSAGSGTEAF
>-|TRBV4-1
ASSQDWDTFTGELF
>-|TRBV7-2
ASSSTGNQPQH
>-|TRBV2
ASIPAEGTPSLETQY
>-|TRBV12-5
ATGREPTYEQY
>TRBD1|TRBV7-9
ASSLMDRDGNEQF
>TRBD1|TRBV25-1
ASSETGADQPQH
>TRBD2|TRBV9
ASSGTSWDTQY
>TRBD1|TRBV11-2
ASSPWGTGPNEKLF
>TRBD1|TRBV15
ATSGRQTGTGYT
>TRBD2|TRBV25-1
ASSAGLAAADEQF
>TRBD2|TRBV7-3
ASSRTSGTGEQF
>-|TRBV25-1
ASSDEGKYTIY
>-|TRBV7-2
ASSFGVSGWDTQY
>-|TRBV4-2
ASSQPEGGETQY
>-|TRBV19
ASSMGGYEQY
>-|TRBV30
AWAGALGLGYT
>-|TRBV9
ASSPGEDTQY
>-|TRBV10-3
AIKRGVADTQY
>-|TRBV4-3
ASSQRVAETDTQY
>-|TRBV27
ASRVEGVGNEKLF
>-|TRBV5-4
ASSLDAYEQY
>-|TRBV30
AWQTHLNTEAF
>-|TRBV28
ASGWGGANEKLF
>TRBD2|TRBV11-2
ASSSTSGGLYEQY
>-|TRBV29-1
SVAPGGPYEQY
>TRBD2|TRBV6-4
ASSALAGVADTQY
>TRBD1|TRBV18
ASSPDRVTNEKLF
>TRBD2|TRBV5-6
ASSFGGAGELF
>TRBD2|TRBV7-2
ASSLEEPGLAPGDTQY
>-|TRBV28
ASSLRGGPSTDTQY
>-|TRBV6-5
ATRTAVQLL
>-|TRBV4-3
ASSQAQGYEQY
>-|TRBV9
ASSVGGAASYEQY
>TRBD2|TRBV7-9
ASSARLSGSPTDTQY
>TRBD1|TRBV29-1
SVRDRGSTYEQY
>-|TRBV4-2
ASSQEGGTNEKLF
>-|TRBV2
ASSDRGAGELF
>TRBD2|TRBV27
ASWASGGRAYEQY
>-|TRBV4-3
ASSQDGPPWPQH